This T cell receptor beta chain was retrieved from a study of blood T cell repertoires in COVID-19. Whole-study context: In each case, the material was cDNA or gDNA derived from T cells, B-cell-depleted T cells, or PBMCs.

Germline V CDR1 and CDR2: SGHRS, YFSETQ. Trimming at V came to 2 bases and at J to 4 bases, leaving 4 bases not matched to a gene. CDR3 length: 15 amino acids. Authors' data handling: Estimation of nucleated cell counts was performed using reference gene primer amplification. Libraries were prepared by immunoSEQ multiplex PCR; TCRdb keeps only in-frame clonotypes and omits some of them. V, J and clone size were drawn from that table, and D and trimming were deduced from the DNA. Of approximately 300,000 clones detected, about nine tenths appear once; the ten largest clones hold 4.5% to 5.5%. Recruits, aged roughly 18 to 95 years, lived in 24 US areas.

The chain uses TRBV5-1 and TRBJ2-1; 9 bases are shared with TRBD2. The sample comprised PBMCs or T cells enriched from blood (not recorded which). The origin of this receptor is a man in his fifties or sixties who had recovered from COVID-19. CDR3: CASSFAAGGYNEQFF. CDR3 coding DNA: TGCGCCAGCAGCTTTGCGGCGGGGGGGTACAATGAGCAGTTCTTC. The entire variable domain, with the rest obtained from reference TRBV5-1 and TRBJ2-1, is as follows: KAGVTQTPRYLIKTRGQQVTLSCSPISGHRSVSWYQQTPGQGLQFLFEYFSETQRNKGNFPGRFSGRQFSNSRSEMNVSTLELGDSALYLCASSFAAGGYNEQFFGPGTRLTVL.